The 22 T cell receptor beta chains presented below share a single source sample, sequenced in a study of beta chain features in type 1 diabetes. Reverse transcription of all isolated RNA meant that expressed TCRB transcripts were sequenced. The assay was immunoSEQ multiplex PCR, and TCRdb's table has in-frame clones only and misses some. The repertoire includes about 930,000 clones, 15% to 20% of them detected once, and around 0.02% sits in the top ten. Sequences were obtained from naive CD4+ T cells from blood. Receptor source: a woman aged 18-29 years in good health.

V usage is TRBV2 and J usage is TRBJ2-5; 9 bases are shared with TRBD1. V trimming: 5 bases; J trimming: 5 bases; junction bases outside the gene matches: 6. The CDR3 consists of 14 residues. The germline CDR1 and CDR2 sequences are SNHLY and FYNNEI. This CDR3 is CASSKQQGAETQYF. The CDR3 DNA sequence: TGTGCCAGCAGTAAACAACAGGGGGCTGAGACCCAGTACTTC.

This clone was counted between two and nine times. This rearrangement joins TRBV6-5 to TRBJ2-2; D gene uncertain. V lost 4 bases to trimming and J lost 6 bases, with 9 bases between them. The CDR3 totals 13 residues. From germline, CDR1 is MNHEY and CDR2 SVGAGI. Here the CDR3 reads CASSSYMSGELFF. Here the CDR3 DNA reads TGTGCCAGCAGTTCGTACATGTCCGGGGAGCTGTTTTTT.

The genes are TRBV7-6 and TRBJ2-5, with 10 bases that match TRBD2. The ends lost 2 bases at V and 5 bases at J; junction bases unmatched: 2. Per the germline V gene, CDR1 is SGHVS and CDR2 is FNYEAQ. The CDR3 runs to 14 residues. CDR3 nucleotide sequence: TGTGCCAGCAGCTTACAGGGACTAGCGGAGACCCAGTACTTC. It is translated as CASSLQGLAETQYF.

This clone was observed a handful of times. DNA for the CDR3: TGTGCCAGCAGCCGGACGGCACTAGCGGGAGGGCCCCAGACCCAGTACTTC. It translates to CASSRTALAGGPQTQYF. J is TRBJ2-5 and V is TRBV7-2; the match to TRBD2 covers 13 bases. The CDR3 is made up of 17 amino acids. V lost 5 bases to trimming and J lost 6 bases; unmatched junction nucleotides: 12. Germline assignment: CDR1 SGHTA and CDR2 FQGNSA.

Only a few counts were recorded for this clone. This chain connects TRBV5-6 to TRBJ1-4, with a tentative D call TRBD1 (6 bases). The CDR3 sequence is 14 residues long. The germline CDR1 and CDR2 sequences are SGHDT and YYEEEE. V was pared by 3 bases and J by 7 bases, with 13 bases between. Here the CDR3 DNA reads TGTGCCAGCAGCTATATTAACAGGGTTGAAAAACTGTTTTTT. Translated: CASSYINRVEKLFF.

This clone was seen a few times. Its ends do not fully match the called genes, so a read error is possible. The chain uses TRBV7-8 and TRBJ1-1, with D perhaps TRBD1 (6 bases). CDR1 and CDR2 from the germline V gene are SGHVS and FQNEAQ. CDR3 length: 15 residues. CDR3 amino acids: CASSSVQDRNHPGLF. The CDR3 DNA reads TGTGCCAGCAGCTCCGTCCAGGACAGAAACCATCCCGGACTCTTT.

For this clone: This sample also contains other DNA sequences that code for the same CDR3. The chain employs TRBV27 and TRBJ2-1; possibly TRBD1 for D (5 bases). This CDR3 comprises 13 residues. Germline lookup yields CDR1 MNHEY and CDR2 SMNVEV (reference sequence). V lost 1 base, J lost 9 bases, and 10 bases lay in between. CDR3 sequence: CASSLFGRGEQFF. The CDR3 region has the DNA TGTGCCAGCAGTTTATTCGGTAGGGGTGAGCAGTTCTTC.

The rearrangement uses TRBV9 and TRBJ2-1; no clear D gene. In germline, CDR1 is SGDLS, CDR2 YYNGEE. The CDR3 has 18 amino acids. Trimming pared 4 bases from V and 9 bases from J, leaving 29 bases between. CDR3: CASSPSVSLSPHLGEQFF. The CDR3 bases are TGTGCCAGCAGCCCCAGCGTTAGTTTGTCCCCTCATTTGGGTGAGCAGTTCTTC.

The genes are TRBV6-6 and TRBJ1-3; perhaps TRBD1 as D (5 bases). CDR1 MNHNY and CDR2 SVGAGI come from the germline V gene (reference sequence). V dropped 5 bases and J dropped 0 bases, with 8 bases sitting between them. This CDR3 has 14 residues. CDR3 DNA: TGTGCCAGCAGTCAGGGTCTCTCTGGAAACACCATATATTTT. This gives the protein CASSQGLSGNTIYF.

This clone appeared once. This chain uses TRBV5-1 with TRBJ2-7, with 13 bases aligning to TRBD2. Germline V lookup: CDR1 SGHRS, CDR2 YFSETQ. V was pared by 4 bases and J by 3 bases, with 13 bases of the junction left unmatched. This CDR3 contains 18 residues. CDR3 region: CASSPNGGLAGQSYEQYF. Here the CDR3 DNA reads TGCGCCAGCAGCCCAAACGGGGGACTAGCGGGACAAAGCTACGAGCAGTACTTC.

This clone was seen only a few times. V is TRBV6-5 and J is TRBJ1-2; D gene ambiguous. CDR1 is MNHEY and CDR2 is SVGAGI in the germline V gene. V was shortened by 2 bases and J by 4 bases, with 14 bases between the two germline ends. The CDR3 extends over 15 amino acids. The CDR3 sequence: CASSYRAAGLYGYTF. CDR3 in DNA: TGTGCCAGCAGTTACAGGGCAGCTGGCCTCTATGGCTACACCTTC.

There are a few counts of this clone. The chain joins TRBV9 to TRBJ2-1, with 8 bases that match TRBD1. Trimming took 0 bases from V and 0 from J; bases not matched to a gene: 11. The CDR3 is 19 residues long. Germline lookup yields CDR1 SGDLS and CDR2 YYNGEE. For the CDR3, the DNA is TGTGCCAGCAGCGTAGCAGCAGGGGGCCGGTGGGGCTCCTACAATGAGCAGTTCTTC. It specifies CASSVAAGGRWGSYNEQFF.

V usage is TRBV28 and J usage is TRBJ2-4; TRBD2 is a possible D gene (6 bases). CDR3 size: 13 residues. Trimming shortened V by 8 bases and J by 0 bases, and 8 bases separated the two germline ends. Per the germline V gene, CDR1 is MDHEN and CDR2 is SYDVKM. Here the CDR3 reads CASSGGAKNIQYF. The CDR3 bases are TGTGCCAGCTCCGGGGGAGCCAAAAACATTCAGTACTTC.

This clone occurred a few times. The chain recombines TRBV13 with TRBJ2-7; D remains ambiguous. Germline assignment: CDR1 PRHDT and CDR2 FYEKMQ (reference sequence). Trimming stripped 6 bases from V and 3 bases from J, with 6 bases between. This CDR3 has 11 residues. The CDR3 spells CASSLYYEQYF. The CDR3 nucleotides read TGTGCCAGCAGTCTTTACTACGAGCAGTACTTC.

In its sample, this clone was seen a few times. The V and J genes are TRBV7-9 and TRBJ2-7, with TRBD2 matching over 9 bases. Looked up from germline, CDR1 is SEHNR and CDR2 is FQNEAQ (reference sequence). The trim removed 3 bases at V and 3 bases at J, leaving 6 bases unmatched. The CDR3 is 15 residues long. In DNA, the CDR3 is TGTGCCAGCAGCTTTTTATCTAGCGGGGACTACGAGCAGTACTTC. This translates into CASSFLSSGDYEQYF.

This clone has just a few counts. This chain connects TRBV6-6 to TRBJ2-5, with D hard to call. Trimming cost V 0 bases and J 4 bases, with 9 bases left between them. There are 14 residues in the CDR3. Germline CDR1 is MNHNY and CDR2 is SVGAGI (reference sequence). The CDR3 DNA is TGTGCCAGCAGTTACTCGAGCTCGGGAGAGACCCAGTACTTC. It is translated as CASSYSSSGETQYF.

V gene TRBV6-6 combines with J gene TRBJ2-3, with 7 bases fitting TRBD1. This CDR3 is 12 amino acids long. The junction had 2 bases not matched to a gene; V was cut back by 6 bases and J by 5 bases. The V gene's germline CDR1 is MNHNY and CDR2 SVGAGI (reference sequence). The CDR3 coding sequence is TGTGCCAGCAGCCCAGGGGGAGATACGCAGTATTTT. It specifies CASSPGGDTQYF.

The rearrangement uses TRBV18 and TRBJ2-7; 7 nucleotides line up with TRBD1. J was trimmed by 4 bases and V by 6 bases; bases with no gene match: 9. This CDR3 region has 14 residues. Germline lookup yields CDR1 KGHSH and CDR2 LQKENI. This CDR3 reads CASSPFDRDYEQYF. DNA of the CDR3: TGTGCCAGCTCGCCCTTCGACAGGGATTACGAGCAGTACTTC.

V is TRBV7-2 and J is TRBJ2-2, with 8 bases matching TRBD2. This CDR3 comprises 15 residues. V shed 5 bases and J 3 bases; nucleotides not matched to a gene: 5. Germline V gives CDR1 SGHTA, CDR2 FQGNSA. The CDR3 coding sequence is TGTGCCAGCAGCCCGGGGGGGGCTTACACCGGGGAGCTGTTTTTT. It specifies CASSPGGAYTGELFF. The whole variable domain, remainder taken from reference TRBV7-2 and TRBJ2-2, is GAGVSQSPSNKVTEKGKDVELRCDPISGHTALYWYRQSLGQGLEFLIYFQGNSAPDKSGLPSDRFSAERTGGSVSTLTIQRTQQEDSAVYLCASSPGGAYTGELFFGEGSRLTVL.

This clone was counted between two and nine times. The chain has TRBV7-2 and TRBJ2-5; TRBD1 or TRBD2 may be the D gene (5 bases each). The length of the CDR3 is 14 residues. V was pared by 1 base and J by 5 bases, with 11 bases between. Per germline, CDR1 SGHTA and CDR2 FQGNSA. The CDR3 loop reads CASSLGGMWETQYF. The CDR3 DNA reads TGTGCCAGCAGCTTAGGGGGGATGTGGGAGACCCAGTACTTC. The full variable domain, its missing parts supplied by reference TRBV7-2 and TRBJ2-5, is GAGVSQSPSNKVTEKGKDVELRCDPISGHTALYWYRQSLGQGLEFLIYFQGNSAPDKSGLPSDRFSAERTGGSVSTLTIQRTQQEDSAVYLCASSLGGMWETQYFGPGTRLLVL.

Note on this clone: This specimen includes other DNA sequences encoding the same CDR3. The rearrangement uses TRBV21-1 and TRBJ2-7; the DNA was not compared with TRBD2, the D call given in the table. TRBV21-1 is listed as a pseudogene. There are 14 residues in the CDR3. CDR3 protein: CASSKVGSSYEQYF. CDR3 coding DNA: TGTGCCAGCAGCAAAGTGGGGAGCTCCTACGAGCAGTACTTC.

This clone was recorded a few times. The chain recombines TRBV9 with TRBJ2-5; 7 bases align to TRBD2. The last part of the DNA fits TRBJ2-7 better; the J call may be wrong. This CDR3 has 14 residues. Germline V gene lookup returns CDR1 SGDLS and CDR2 YYNGEE. The CDR3, as DNA: TGTGCCAGCAGCCCCCCTACACCGGGGGGCGAGCAGTACTTC. It is translated as CASSPPTPGGEQYF.